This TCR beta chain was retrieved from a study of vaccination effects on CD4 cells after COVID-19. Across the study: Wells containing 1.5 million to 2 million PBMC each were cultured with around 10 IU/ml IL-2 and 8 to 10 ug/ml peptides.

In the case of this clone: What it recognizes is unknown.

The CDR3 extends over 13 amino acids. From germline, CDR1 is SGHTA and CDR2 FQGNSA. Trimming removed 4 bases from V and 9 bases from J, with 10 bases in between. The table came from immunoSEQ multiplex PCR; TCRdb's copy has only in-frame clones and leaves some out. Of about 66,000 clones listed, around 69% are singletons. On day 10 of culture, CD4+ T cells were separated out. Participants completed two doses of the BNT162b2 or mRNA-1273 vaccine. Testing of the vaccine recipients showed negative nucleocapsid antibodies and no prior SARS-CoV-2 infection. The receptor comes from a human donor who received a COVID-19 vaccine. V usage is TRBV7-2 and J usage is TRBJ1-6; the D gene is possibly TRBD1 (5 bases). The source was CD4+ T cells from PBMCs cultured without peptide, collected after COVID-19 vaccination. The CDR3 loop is CASSSGHFSPLHF. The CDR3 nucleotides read TGTGCCAGCAGCTCCGGACATTTTTCACCCCTCCACTTT.